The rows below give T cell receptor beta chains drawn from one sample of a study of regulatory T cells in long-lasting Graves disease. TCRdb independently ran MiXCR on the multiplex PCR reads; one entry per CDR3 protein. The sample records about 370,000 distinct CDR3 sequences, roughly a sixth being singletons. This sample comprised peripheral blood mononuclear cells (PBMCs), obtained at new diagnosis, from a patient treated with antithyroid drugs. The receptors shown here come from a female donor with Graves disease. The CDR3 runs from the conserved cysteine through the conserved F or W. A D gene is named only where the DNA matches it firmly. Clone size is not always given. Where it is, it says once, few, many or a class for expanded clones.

CATEGQGASGELFF,TGTGCCACCGAAGGCCAGGGGGCGAGCGGGGAGCTGTTTTTT,TRBJ2-2,14,few,TRBV24-1,TRBD1
CSAIGYEQFF,TGCAGTGCTATTGGGTATGAGCAGTTCTTC,TRBJ2-1,10,.,TRBV20-1,.
CASSGLKDGYTF,TGTGCCAGTTCCGGTTTAAAGGATGGCTACACCTTC,TRBJ1-2,12,.,TRBV19,.
CSVKDGTFLRDTF,TGCAGCGTGAAAGACGGGACCTTTCTTCGCGACACCTTC,TRBJ1-2,13,many,TRBV29-1,.
CASSSRDRHLTMATPKIGDYGYTF,TGTGCCAGCAGCTCCCGGGACAGGCATCTAACTATGGCTACACCAAAGATCGGGGACTATGGCTACACCTTC,TRBJ1-2,24,.,TRBV13,TRBD1
CATSDRDARSYNEQFF,TGTGCCACCAGTGATCGGGACGCCCGGTCGTACAATGAGCAGTTCTTC,TRBJ2-1,16,few,TRBV24-1,.
CASTDFSIRDTEAFF,TGTGCCAGTACCGACTTTTCGATAAGGGACACTGAAGCTTTCTTT,TRBJ1-1,15,.,TRBV19,.
CASSFQENQPQHF,TGTGCCAGCAGCTTTCAGGAGAATCAGCCCCAGCATTTT,TRBJ1-5,13,many,TRBV7-2,.
CAWSRGQGRTDTQYF,TGTGCCTGGAGTCGGGGACAGGGCCGCACAGATACGCAGTATTTT,TRBJ2-3,15,many,TRBV30,TRBD1
CASSYSGGARADTQYF,TGTGCCAGCAGTTACTCTGGAGGGGCTAGGGCAGATACGCAGTATTTT,TRBJ2-3,16,many,TRBV6-5,.
CASSIGFYNSPLHF,TGTGCCAGCAGCATAGGCTTCTATAATTCACCCCTCCACTTT,TRBJ1-6,14,.,TRBV5-6,.
CASSRPGHPYEQYF,TGTGCCAGCAGCCGACCAGGACACCCCTACGAGCAGTACTTC,TRBJ2-7,14,many,TRBV14,.
CASRSSGGAYIQYF,TGTGCCAGCAGGTCTAGCGGGGGGGCTTACATTCAGTACTTC,TRBJ2-4,14,many,TRBV12-3/TRBV12-4,TRBD2
CASSLVGGTVFYGYTF,TGTGCCAGCAGCTTAGTGGGAGGGACGGTCTTCTATGGCTACACCTTC,TRBJ1-2,16,many,TRBV7-2,.
CASMARGANHYGYTF,TGTGCCAGTATGGCCCGGGGCGCGAACCATTATGGCTACACCTTC,TRBJ1-2,15,.,TRBV19,.
CASSGQGGEAFF,TGTGCCAGCAGTGGACAGGGCGGTGAAGCTTTCTTT,TRBJ1-1,12,.,TRBV6-2/TRBV6-3,TRBD1
CASSSRTGGGTDTQYF,TGTGCCAGCAGTTCGCGGACAGGGGGAGGCACAGATACGCAGTATTTT,TRBJ2-3,16,few,TRBV6-5,TRBD1
CASSWGDRQETQYF,TGTGCCAGCAGCTGGGGGGACAGGCAAGAGACCCAGTACTTC,TRBJ2-5,14,few,TRBV7-9,TRBD1
CASRGQGYQPQHF,TGTGCCAGCAGGGGACAGGGTTATCAGCCCCAGCATTTT,TRBJ1-5,13,few,TRBV12-3/TRBV12-4,TRBD1